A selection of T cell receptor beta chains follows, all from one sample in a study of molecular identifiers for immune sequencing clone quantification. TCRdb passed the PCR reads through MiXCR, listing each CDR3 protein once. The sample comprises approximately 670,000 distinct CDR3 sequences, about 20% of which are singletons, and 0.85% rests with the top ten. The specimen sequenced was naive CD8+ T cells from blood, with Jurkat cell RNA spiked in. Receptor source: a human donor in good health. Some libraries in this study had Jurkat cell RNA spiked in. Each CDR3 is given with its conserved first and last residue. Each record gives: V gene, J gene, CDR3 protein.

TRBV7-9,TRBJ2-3,CASNYLTGGPRDTQYF
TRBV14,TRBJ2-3,CASSQETDTDTQYF
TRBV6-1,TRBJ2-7,CASPLLPSLGMGEQYF
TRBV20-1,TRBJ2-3,CSARDGPSGGADTQYF
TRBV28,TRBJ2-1,CASSRPGQADNEQFF
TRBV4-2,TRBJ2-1,CASSPGQSYNEQFF
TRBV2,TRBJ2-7,CASGSLPGLIGNEQYF
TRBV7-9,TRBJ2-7,CASSRTAFYEQYF
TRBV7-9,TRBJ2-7,CASSLRTGGYEQYF
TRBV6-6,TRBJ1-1,CASTMGGTEAFF
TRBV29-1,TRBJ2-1,CRLYNEQFF
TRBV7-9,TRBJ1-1,CASSSPGGEAFF
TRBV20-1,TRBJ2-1,CSAEDRTGEQFF
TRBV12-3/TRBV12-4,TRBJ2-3,CASTVRQGALDTQYF
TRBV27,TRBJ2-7,CASGNYNHEQYF
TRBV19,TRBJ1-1,CASRTGTRGNTEAFF
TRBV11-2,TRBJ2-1,CASSLVTGARGMNNEQFF
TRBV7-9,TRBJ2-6,CASSLGTALDSGANVLTF
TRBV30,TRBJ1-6,CAWSVEGTSPLHF
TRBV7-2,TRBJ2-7,CASSYVGSASPSYEQYF
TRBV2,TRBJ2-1,CASSGQVDYNEQFF
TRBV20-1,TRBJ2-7,CSARDGSYEQYF
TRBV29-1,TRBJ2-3,CSVPPTSGRRAQRTDTQYF
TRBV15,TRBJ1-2,CATSRSSTANSYGYTF
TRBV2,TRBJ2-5,CASSEDSSETQYF
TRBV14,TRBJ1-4,CASSRERARGGEKLFF
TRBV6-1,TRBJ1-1,CASNARMNTEAFF
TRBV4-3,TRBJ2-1,CASSRERDSVNEQFF
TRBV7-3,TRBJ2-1,CASSRGTGGDEQFF
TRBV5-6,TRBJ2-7,CASSLVGQPGEQYF
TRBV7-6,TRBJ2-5,CASSPFGGGETQYF
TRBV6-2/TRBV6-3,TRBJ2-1,CASSWRGGDYNEQFF
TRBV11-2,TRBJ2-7,CASSPGSIYEQYF
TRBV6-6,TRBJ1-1,CASSYLFTGVFTEAFF
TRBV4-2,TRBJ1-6,CASSLRQIYNSPLHF
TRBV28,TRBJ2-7,CASRGGQGPYEQYF
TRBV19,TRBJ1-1,CASSIFIANTEAFF
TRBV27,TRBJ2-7,CASSLSLSHEQYF
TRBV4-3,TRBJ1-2,CASSQGRNWGYGYTF
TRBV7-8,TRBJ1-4,CASSLAKGQGAWPNEKLFF
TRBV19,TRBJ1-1,CASNFLGREGQWVNTEAFF
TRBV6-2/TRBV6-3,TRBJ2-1,CASSYSTSGGYEQFF
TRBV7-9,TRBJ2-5,CASSPDRMQETQYF
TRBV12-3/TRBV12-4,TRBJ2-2,CASSLLVRGRELFF
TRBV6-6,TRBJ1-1,CASSKPYRGLTEAFF
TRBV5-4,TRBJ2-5,CASSPGTVETQYF
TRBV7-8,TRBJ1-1,CASSLQGRTEAFF
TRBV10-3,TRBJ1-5,CAISTGTLSNQPQHF
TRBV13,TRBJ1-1,CASSPGVEAFF
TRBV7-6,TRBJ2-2,CASSSLDAGITGELFF
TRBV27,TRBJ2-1,CATRTSSLNEQFF
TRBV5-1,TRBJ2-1,CASSRGLAGDNEQFF
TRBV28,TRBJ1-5,CASSFGGQPQHF
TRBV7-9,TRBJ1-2,CASSLGGSPNYGYTF
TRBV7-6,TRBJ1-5,CASSLGQGADQPQHF
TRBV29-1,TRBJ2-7,CSVLGRATHEQHF
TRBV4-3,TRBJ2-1,CASSQRTGSSNEQFF
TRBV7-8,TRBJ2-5,CASSSPGSRGVQETQYF
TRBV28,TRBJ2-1,CASSPRVNNEQFF